One T cell receptor beta chain is described in this entry. In its sample, this clone was seen a few times. Its antigen target is currently unknown. Base qualities are not recorded, but no much larger clone differs from it by a single base. Sample time point, as interpreted from the label and publication: baseline before first vaccination. Vaccinee samples were obtained from the UK trials COV001 and COV002, which included a single-blind randomized controlled phase 2/3 trial of AZD1222 (ChAdOx1 nCoV-19) in healthy adults. For TCRbeta chain sequencing, PBMC samples from trial participants were taken at day 0 and at day 28 after the second dose. As encoded in the germline V gene, CDR1 is LGHNA while CDR2 is YSLEER. V and J lose 3 bases and 3 bases, and a span of 8 bases separates them. The CDR3, cysteine through phenylalanine, is 13 amino acids long. The read is trimmed to its CDR3 DNA, 39 bases read in frame from base 1.

This sample was taken from a study of T cell responses to AZD1222 COVID-19 vaccine (dated by TCRdb to the early 2020s). Concerning the study at large: Because spike-specific TCR depth and breadth did not differ between the two schedules, AZD1222 recipients who got a second dose at roughly 4 weeks were pooled with those who got a second dose at roughly 12 weeks. Trial participants were enrolled by age into 18-55, 56-69 and 70-plus year subgroups, with 148, 28 and 57 TCR-sequenced participants respectively. TCR sequencing was performed for more than 230 trial participants, of whom some 200 were given two doses of AZD1222 and around 25 were given two doses of MenACWY control vaccine.

The CDR3 regions of human TCRbeta chains were analyzed by immunosequencing. The source study handled its data this way. TCRs in the repertoires were matched against a reference library of SARS-CoV-2-specific TCRs that had been generated with the MIRA antigen-specificity platform. Breadth was defined as the fraction of unique TCRs that were SARS-CoV-2-associated. Depth was defined as the fraction of total T cells that were SARS-CoV-2-associated. Using the MIRA data, each spike-specific TCR was assigned both to the spike region to which the TCR was reactive and to a CD4 or CD8 class. Log10-transformed breadth and depth values were compared by one-way ANOVA with Sidak's multiple comparisons tests. TCRdb stores this immuneACCESS table with in-frame sequences only. Part of the clones is absent; in the studies checked, under half of the shortfall reflects unresolved V genes, and no reason is known for the rest. Clonal size and the V and J genes are those of that table, whereas D and trimming came from the DNA. The sample has roughly 100,000 clones on record, roughly 88% of them singletons. Clones ranked in the top ten supply roughly 24% of the sample.

Results and caveats for the whole study, not just this receptor: Because no samples from the day 14 peak response were available, repertoires could be characterized only after the peak T cell response. In the small 56-69-year group, the increase in depth fell short of significance, most likely because of low power. Spike-specific TCR breadth and depth rose significantly after two AZD1222 doses compared with day 0 and with MenACWY recipients. Reportedly, close to half of the unique spike-specific TCRs recognized epitopes lying outside the regions that are mutated in the B.1.351 and B.1.1.7 variants. CD4 TCRs associated with the vaccine covered the entire spike protein, and the dominant responses were in regions 160-218 and 743-854. Conclusions about previously exposed vaccinees are limited, since just five or six AZD1222 recipients were seropositive for SARS-CoV-2 at baseline. Participants were mostly white British, with more females than males. The authors suggested clonal diversity may have been underestimated.

The chain joins TRBV4-3 to TRBJ1-1; the D gene lacks a confident call. The starting material was peripheral blood, obtained on day 0 of AZD1222 vaccination. This sequence was found in an adult in good health. For the CDR3, the sequence is CASSQIRDTEAFF. The sequenced DNA: TGCGCCAGCAGCCAGATAAGGGACACTGAAGCTTTCTTT.